This T cell receptor (beta chain) was found in a study of blood T cell repertoires in COVID-19. Study background: COVID-19 samples, acute and convalescent, were from the United States, Italy and Spain.

This clone has only a few counts. Only in-frame clones appear in the TCRdb table, and some are missing; sequencing was by immunoSEQ multiplex PCR. This sample has 380,000 or so clones, with roughly nine tenths found just once. The CDR3 has 16 residues. The germline V gene has CDR1 SGHTA and CDR2 FQGNSA. V was trimmed by 5 bases and J by 5 bases, leaving 16 bases between them. The clonotype was recovered from a man in his forties with acute or convalescent COVID-19. The V call is TRBV7-2, the J call TRBJ1-6, with D possibly being TRBD1 (6 bases). The sample comprised peripheral blood. The CDR3 sequence is CASSQRQANNNSPLHF. The CDR3, as DNA: TGTGCCAGCAGCCAACGACAGGCGAATAATAATTCACCCCTCCACTTT.